This T cell receptor (beta chain) was recovered during a study of shared clonotypes between healthy human individuals. This table comes from immunoSEQ multiplex PCR, and its TCRdb copy is limited to in-frame clones, with some not included. The table includes approximately 400,000 clones, just over 95% detected once. This TCR was recovered from a man aged 25-45 years in good health. The sequencing input was memory CD8+ T cells sorted from blood. Subset described: CD45RO+ cells pooled with CCR7-negative TemRA cells.

The DNA for the CDR3 is TGTGCCTGGACTCGGGACAGGGTGACAGATACGCAGTATTTT. Its protein product is CAWTRDRVTDTQYF. This chain joins TRBV30 and TRBJ2-3; 9 nucleotides agree with TRBD1. This CDR3 comprises 14 residues. The germline CDR1 and CDR2 sequences are GTSNPN and SVGIG (reference sequence). The V segment lost 4 bases and the J segment 3 bases; nucleotides outside the gene matches: 5.